Shown below are 21 T cell receptor beta chains from a single sample sequenced in a study of early T cells in non-severe SARS-CoV-2 infection. MiXCR was run by TCRdb on the 5' RACE reads, yielding one entry per CDR3 protein. This table holds approximately 45,000 distinct CDR3 sequences, roughly 6% found once. The sample comprised whole blood. Every receptor here comes from an adult who was a healthcare worker with PCR-confirmed SARS-CoV-2 infection or an uninfected control (not recorded which).

Many counts were recorded for this clonotype. The V call is TRBV7-6, the J call TRBJ2-1, with 7 bases aligning to TRBD1. Germline V lookup: CDR1 SGHVS, CDR2 FNYEAQ. The CDR3 totals 18 residues. V was pared by 4 bases and J by 2 bases, with 14 bases of the junction left unmatched. The CDR3 loop reads CASSSSTKRDRPYNEQFF. CDR3 bases: TGTGCCAGCAGCTCGTCGACTAAGAGGGACAGACCCTACAATGAGCAGTTCTTC.

This clonotype was counted a few times. The V call is TRBV10-2, the J call TRBJ2-2; TRBD2 matches at 12 bases. Trimming took 8 bases from V and 4 from J; bases not matched to a gene: 5. Germline V gene data show CDR1 as WSHSY and CDR2 as SAAADI. CDR3 length: 15 residues. As DNA, the CDR3 is TGCGCCAGCCGGGAGACTAGCGGGGGCACCGGGGAGCTGTTTTTT. Residues: CASRETSGGTGELFF.

Ten or more counts support this clonotype. The chain combines TRBV7-3 with TRBJ2-3; D is ambiguous. Between the trimmed V and J ends, which lost 5 bases and 2 bases, there was a span of 14 bases. This CDR3 has 15 amino acids. CDR1 and CDR2 from the germline V gene are SGHTA and FQGTGA. The CDR3 loop is CASSPHPADTDTQYF. For the CDR3, the DNA is TGTGCCAGCAGCCCGCATCCCGCGGACACAGATACGCAGTATTTT. The full variable domain, its missing parts supplied by reference TRBV7-3 and TRBJ2-3, is GAGVSQTPSNKVTEKGKYVELRCDPISGHTALYWYRQSLGQGPEFLIYFQGTGAADDSGLPNDRFFAVRPEGSVSTLKIQRTERGDSAVYLCASSPHPADTDTQYFGPGTRLTVL.

This clonotype turned up a few times. V and J are TRBV20-1 and TRBJ2-5, with D possibly TRBD1 on 5 matching bases. Germline CDR1 and CDR2: DFQATT and SNEGSKA (reference sequence). V was shortened by 6 bases and J by 5 bases, with 10 bases between the two germline ends. The CDR3 is 11 amino acids. The chain's CDR3 is CSAWAGETQYF. The DNA of the CDR3 is TGCAGTGCCTGGGCAGGGGAGACCCAGTACTTC.

This clonotype was observed many times. The chain joins TRBV6-5 to TRBJ2-1; D is possibly TRBD1 (6 bases). This CDR3 is built from 13 residues. The germline gives CDR1 MNHEY, CDR2 SVGAGI. Trimming cost V 6 bases and J 5 bases, with 11 bases left between them. The DNA of the CDR3 is TGTGCCAGCAGGACAGGAAAGAACAATGAGCAGTTCTTC. Its protein is CASRTGKNNEQFF.

Ten or more counts support this clonotype. The rearrangement joins TRBV10-3 to TRBJ2-3, with 7 bases aligning to TRBD2. The CDR3 totals 18 residues. Looked up from germline, CDR1 is ENHRY and CDR2 is SYGVKD. V trimming: 2 bases; J trimming: 1 base; junction bases outside the gene matches: 12. The CDR3 region has the DNA TGTGCCATCAGTGAGAGTCCCATTGGACTAGTCGGCACAGATACGCAGTATTTT. Translation gives CAISESPIGLVGTDTQYF.

CDR3 sequence (DNA): TGTGCCAGCAGCGAAAAAACGAGGGATACGCAGTATTTT. Amino acids: CASSEKTRDTQYF. The chain combines TRBV7-9 with TRBJ2-3; no clear D. The V gene lost 5 bases and the J gene lost 6 bases, with 12 bases spanning the gap. The CDR3 is 13 amino acids. Per the germline V gene, CDR1 is SEHNR and CDR2 is FQNEAQ (reference sequence).

This chain joins TRBV9 and TRBJ2-1; 7 nucleotides match TRBD1. Germline V gene lookup returns CDR1 SGDLS and CDR2 YYNGEE. V shed 0 bases and J 3 bases; nucleotides not matched to a gene: 6. The CDR3 is made up of 16 amino acids. The CDR3 region has the DNA TGTGCCAGCAGCGTAGATACAGGGGCAGGCTACAATGAGCAGTTCTTC. It is translated as CASSVDTGAGYNEQFF.

This clonotype has at least ten counts. The chain has TRBV5-1 and TRBJ2-7; 7 bases are a match to TRBD1. Germline V CDR1 and CDR2: SGHRS, YFSETQ. CDR3 length: 14 amino acids. With V trimmed by 1 base and J by 3 bases, 4 bases remained unmatched. The CDR3, as DNA: TGCGCCAGCAGCTTGCATGGACAGGACTACGAGCAGTACTTC. Its protein product is CASSLHGQDYEQYF. Together with reference TRBV5-1 and TRBJ2-7, the CDR3 gives the full variable domain: KAGVTQTPRYLIKTRGQQVTLSCSPISGHRSVSWYQQTPGQGLQFLFEYFSETQRNKGNFPGRFSGRQFSNSRSEMNVSTLELGDSALYLCASSLHGQDYEQYFGPGTRLTVT.

This clonotype occurred many times. This chain links TRBV19 with TRBJ2-3; TRBD1 matches at 7 bases. Germline CDR1 is LNHDA and CDR2 is SQIVND (reference sequence). V shed 1 base and J 5 bases; nucleotides not matched to a gene: 3. This CDR3 region has 14 residues. CDR3 DNA: TGTGCCAGTAGTATAGGAGGGGGCGGAGATACGCAGTATTTT. This translates into CASSIGGGGDTQYF.

V gene TRBV4-1 combines with J gene TRBJ1-2; 7 bases are shared with TRBD1. J lost 2 bases, V lost 1 base, and 4 bases had no gene match. The CDR3 consists of 15 residues. Germline-derived CDR1 and CDR2 are MGHRA and YSYEKL. The CDR3 DNA follows: TGCGCCAGCAGCCAAGGGATAGGGGGCAACTATGGCTACACCTTC. It encodes CASSQGIGGNYGYTF.

This clonotype was counted a few times. V is TRBV20-1 and J is TRBJ1-2; possible D gene TRBD1, 6 bases. Trimming removed 6 bases from V and 1 base from J, with 12 bases in between. The CDR3 is 13 amino acids. Germline V gives CDR1 DFQATT, CDR2 SNEGSKA (reference sequence). The CDR3 DNA sequence: TGCAGTGCCAGGGACAACCTTAACTATGGCTACACCTTC. It specifies CSARDNLNYGYTF.

This chain joins TRBV30 and TRBJ2-1; 9 nucleotides agree with TRBD2. The V gene end was trimmed by 2 bases and the J gene end by 8 bases; junction bases not matched to a gene: 13. The CDR3 totals 16 residues. The germline gives CDR1 GTSNPN, CDR2 SVGIG (reference sequence). As DNA, the CDR3 is TGTGCCTGGAGTATCGCTATGGCGGGGGGGCTGGATGAGCAGTTCTTC. Translating gives CAWSIAMAGGLDEQFF.

This clonotype has just a few counts. V and J are TRBV4-3 and TRBJ2-1; 10 nucleotides line up with TRBD2. Unmatched junction bases numbered 9, after V lost 2 bases and J lost 8 bases. CDR1 LGHNA and CDR2 YSLEER come from the germline V gene. This CDR3 spans 16 amino acids. The CDR3 here is CASSQQAGGLPYEQFF. Written as DNA, the CDR3 is TGCGCCAGCAGCCAACAAGCGGGGGGGCTTCCATATGAGCAGTTCTTC.

This clonotype was found a few times. This rearrangement joins TRBV5-4 to TRBJ1-1; TRBD1 aligns across 8 bases. The CDR3 totals 15 residues. The trim removed 0 bases at V and 1 base at J, leaving 2 bases unmatched. CDR1 SGHNT and CDR2 YYREEE come from the germline V gene (reference sequence). The CDR3 DNA is TGTGCCAGCAGCTTGGATGGGACAGGGAACACTGAAGCTTTCTTT. It yields the protein CASSLDGTGNTEAFF.

This clonotype was detected many times. The chain employs TRBV7-2 and TRBJ1-5, with D perhaps TRBD1 (5 bases). CDR1 SGHTA and CDR2 FQGNSA come from the germline V gene. This CDR3 contains 14 residues. V lost 5 bases to trimming and J lost 3 bases, with 11 bases between them. The CDR3 is CASSQGRNNQPQHF. DNA for the CDR3: TGTGCCAGCAGCCAGGGCCGAAACAATCAGCCCCAGCATTTT.

This clonotype showed up many times. The rearrangement links TRBV20-1 to TRBJ2-3, with a possible D match to TRBD2 (6 bases). Germline lookup yields CDR1 DFQATT and CDR2 SNEGSKA (reference sequence). The germline V and J ends were trimmed by 0 bases and 2 bases, with 12 bases remaining between them. This CDR3 spans 15 amino acids. The CDR3 nucleotides are TGCAGTGCTAGAGAGGGGGGTAAGGTCACAGATACGCAGTATTTT. This encodes CSAREGGKVTDTQYF.

This clonotype was counted many times. No conserved phenylalanine or tryptophan ends this CDR3, so it is likely a read error. The DNA is omitted, as the CDR3 cannot be located on it reliably, and the CDR3 follows TCRdb's listing. The V gene is TRBV6-6, the J gene TRBJ2-3; the table calls TRBD2, which could not be checked here. From germline, CDR1 is MNHNY and CDR2 SVGAGI (reference sequence). The CDR3 is 15 residues long, ends included. CDR3 amino acids: CASSYSIMVGGGAYG.

This clonotype has a count of ten or more. This chain joins TRBV7-9 and TRBJ1-2, with D perhaps matching TRBD1 (5 bases). The CDR3 spans 15 residues. Trimming took off 0 bases at V and 4 bases at J, with 12 bases between the two ends. Germline V gives CDR1 SEHNR, CDR2 FQNEAQ (reference sequence). The CDR3 DNA is TGTGCCAGCAGCTTAGCAGGGGTAGGACTCTATGGCTACACCTTC. Translating gives CASSLAGVGLYGYTF. Full variable domain (outside the CDR3, taken from reference TRBV7-9 and TRBJ1-2): DTGVSQNPRHKITKRGQNVTFRCDPISEHNRLYWYRQTLGQGPEFLTYFQNEAQLEKSRLLSDRFSAERPKGSFSTLEIQRTEQGDSAMYLCASSLAGVGLYGYTFGSGTRLTVV.

On this clonotype: This clone may be a read error of a much larger clone one base away. The V call is TRBV4-1, the J call TRBJ1-2; D remains unclear. The CDR3 length is 15 residues. The V gene's germline CDR1 is MGHRA and CDR2 YSYEKL. The V gene lost 0 bases and the J gene lost 4 bases, with 12 bases spanning the gap. The CDR3 nucleotides are TGCGCCAGCAGCCAAGAAGTCAGACACCCCTATGGCTACACCTTC. Residues: CASSQEVRHPYGYTF.

There are many counts of this clonotype. This chain links TRBV5-1 with TRBJ2-2, with a weak D call TRBD1 (6 bases). V gave up 4 bases and J gave up 8 bases, with 18 bases separating them. CDR1 is SGHRS and CDR2 is YFSETQ in the germline V gene. CDR3 length equals 15 residues. The CDR3 DNA reads TGCGCCAGCAGCCAAGGTCGGACAGCCTCAGGGGAGCTGTTTTTT. Protein sequence: CASSQGRTASGELFF.